This T cell receptor beta chain was sequenced in a study of cytomegalovirus exposure and HLA in healthy donors. Study-level points and caveats: CMV antigen specificity was confirmed in vitro for a few CMV-associated chains. Presence/absence analyses rested on an assumption that sequencing depth was roughly uniform across donors. A prior analysis recorded that most TCR beta V segments were productive about 87% or about 30% of the time.

On this clone itself: The antigen remains undetermined.

PCR amplification relied on 60 Vbeta primers (plus 13 Jbeta primers). Assay used: immunoSEQ multiplex PCR; TCRdb lists only in-frame clones, some missing. Recorded for this sample: some 130,000 clones. Donors were ostensibly healthy at sampling, although undocumented immune exposures were probable. V lost 6 bases, J lost 1 base, and 6 bases stayed unmatched. CDR1 is MNHEY and CDR2 is SMNVEV in the germline V gene (reference sequence). CDR3 length: 15 amino acids. This clonotype was obtained from a man younger than 35 in good health and CMV-seronegative. Material: PBMCs. V usage is TRBV27 and J usage is TRBJ2-7; 10 nucleotides align to TRBD1. CDR3 sequence: CASSLTGGRSYEQYF. The CDR3, as DNA: TGTGCCAGCAGCCTGACAGGGGGCAGGTCCTACGAGCAGTACTTC.